These 21 T cell receptor beta chains were all obtained from the same sample, sequenced in a study of blood T cell repertoires in COVID-19. The repertoire was sequenced with immunoSEQ multiplex PCR; TCRdb's copy has only in-frame clones and lacks some. The sample holds over 150,000 clones, just under 85% seen once. Specimen: peripheral blood. These receptor sequences come from a human donor with acute or convalescent COVID-19. The donor label of this sample is uncertain.

For the CDR3, the DNA is TGTGCCAGCAGCGAAGAGGGGGAAGAGACCCAGTACTTC. Translation: CASSEEGEETQYF. This chain links TRBV9 with TRBJ2-5; TRBD1 might be the D (6 bases). V was trimmed by 3 bases and J by 3 bases, leaving 9 bases between them. The CDR3 extends over 13 amino acids. Germline-derived CDR1 and CDR2 are SGDLS and YYNGEE. Looking up the rest from reference TRBV9 and TRBJ2-5 gives the full variable domain: DSGVTQTPKHLITATGQRVTLRCSPRSGDLSVYWYQQSLDQGLQFLIQYYNGEERAKGNILERFSAQQFPDLHSELNLSSLELGDSALYFCASSEEGEETQYFGPGTRLLVL.

The gene calls are TRBV30 and TRBJ2-5; TRBD1 aligns across 8 bases. Germline V gene sequence: CDR1 GTSNPN, CDR2 SVGIG (reference sequence). The CDR3 runs 12 residues. Trimming took 4 bases from V and 4 from J; bases not matched to a gene: 2. CDR3 region: CAWTTGGETQYF. Written as DNA, the CDR3 is TGTGCCTGGACTACAGGGGGAGAGACCCAGTACTTC.

This chain connects TRBV5-1 to TRBJ1-3; 7 positions agree with TRBD1. The CDR3 totals 15 residues. Trimming cost V 0 bases and J 2 bases; bases outside gene matches: 2. The germline V gene has CDR1 SGHRS and CDR2 YFSETQ. The CDR3 nucleotides read TGCGCCAGCAGCTTGGGGGACAGTCCTGGAAACACCATATATTTT. It yields the protein CASSLGDSPGNTIYF.

V is TRBV3-1 (or the pseudogene TRBV3-2) and J is TRBJ2-1; 7 positions agree with TRBD2. The CDR3 totals 15 residues. V gave up 4 bases and J gave up 4 bases; unmatched junction bases: 7. Germline V CDR1 and CDR2: LGHDT, YNNKEL (reference sequence). This CDR3 is CASSLERGLYNEQFF. For the CDR3, the DNA is TGTGCCAGCAGCCTGGAGCGGGGCCTATACAATGAGCAGTTCTTC.

The chain employs TRBV3-1 (or the pseudogene TRBV3-2) and TRBJ2-5, with TRBD2 matching 8 bases. The CDR3 consists of 15 residues. The trim removed 1 base at V and 5 bases at J, leaving 6 bases unmatched. The germline CDR1 and CDR2 sequences are LGHDT and YNNKEL (reference sequence). The DNA for the CDR3 is TGTGCCAGCAGCCAAGTAAAAGGACTAGCCGAGACCCAGTACTTC. Residues: CASSQVKGLAETQYF.

The rearrangement links TRBV4-2 to TRBJ2-1; 11 bases are shared with TRBD2. The ends lost 4 bases at V and 2 bases at J; junction bases unmatched: 1. CDR1 and CDR2 from the germline V gene are LGHNA and YNFKEQ. The CDR3 is made up of 15 amino acids. In DNA form, the CDR3 reads TGTGCCAGCAGCCGACTAGCGGGAACCTACAATGAGCAGTTCTTC. Its translation: CASSRLAGTYNEQFF.

The chain is built from TRBV7-2 and TRBJ2-2, with D possibly matching TRBD1 (5 bases). V shed 4 bases and J shed 10 bases, with 13 bases lying between them. Germline assignment: CDR1 SGHTA and CDR2 FQGNSA. The CDR3 has 13 residues. The CDR3 region is CASSSQTDLELFF. DNA for the CDR3: TGTGCCAGCAGCTCCCAGACAGATTTGGAGCTGTTTTTT.

CDR3 loop: CASSQEDRDRVPYEQYF. In DNA, the CDR3 is TGTGCCAGCAGCCAAGAGGATCGGGACAGGGTCCCCTACGAGCAGTACTTC. The J gene is TRBJ2-7, the V gene TRBV4-2, with TRBD1 identical over 9 bases. The germline V gene has CDR1 LGHNA and CDR2 YNFKEQ. Unmatched junction bases numbered 8, after V lost 0 bases and J lost 2 bases. This CDR3 spans 17 amino acids.

The V call is TRBV27, the J call TRBJ1-1; a weak D match, TRBD1 (6 bases). The CDR3 has 15 residues. Germline V gives CDR1 MNHEY, CDR2 SMNVEV (reference sequence). V was cut by 5 bases and J by 4 bases, with 17 bases left in between. CDR3 loop: CASSPITGIGTEAFF. The CDR3 nucleotides are TGTGCCAGCAGTCCAATAACAGGGATAGGCACTGAAGCTTTCTTT.

This chain's CDR3 is CASSLGDSGKNEQFF. CDR3 bases: TGTGCCAGCAGCTTAGGGGACTCAGGAAAAAATGAGCAGTTCTTC. This rearrangement joins TRBV7-9 to TRBJ2-1, with a weak D call TRBD2 (6 bases). CDR1 and CDR2 from the germline V gene are SEHNR and FQNEAQ (reference sequence). Trimming shortened V by 1 base and J by 7 bases, and 14 bases separated the two germline ends. This CDR3 spans 15 amino acids.

In its sample, this clone was seen once. This rearrangement joins TRBV28 to TRBJ2-7; a possible D gene is TRBD1 (6 bases). CDR1 and CDR2 (germline): MDHEN, SYDVKM. Trimming shortened V by 1 base and J by 3 bases, and 13 bases separated the two germline ends. This CDR3 is 15 amino acids long. In nucleotides, the CDR3 is TGTGCCAGCAGTTTATACCGGGACACGGGCTACGAGCAGTACTTC. Amino acids: CASSLYRDTGYEQYF.

The J gene is TRBJ1-5, the V gene TRBV19; the match to TRBD1 covers 8 bases. The junction had 8 bases not matched to a gene; V was cut back by 7 bases and J by 3 bases. The V gene's germline CDR1 is LNHDA and CDR2 SQIVND (reference sequence). The CDR3 is 15 amino acids. CDR3 sequence: CASTPGQGNNQPQHF. CDR3 in DNA: TGTGCCAGTACTCCTGGACAGGGTAACAATCAGCCCCAGCATTTT.

This chain connects TRBV30 to TRBJ1-4, with 9 bases fitting TRBD1. The CDR3 runs 17 residues. Germline V gives CDR1 GTSNPN, CDR2 SVGIG (reference sequence). The trim removed 3 bases at V and 8 bases at J, leaving 16 bases unmatched. CDR3 sequence (DNA): TGTGCCTGGAGCGGGACAGGGCGAGGGGCTCACGGGGAAAAACTGTTTTTT. Protein product: CAWSGTGRGAHGEKLFF.

The chain uses TRBV20-1 and TRBJ2-7; 9 bases are a match to TRBD2. The CDR3 is 16 amino acids. Germline V CDR1 and CDR2: DFQATT, SNEGSKA (reference sequence). The V gene end was trimmed by 3 bases and the J gene end by 1 base; junction bases not matched to a gene: 10. The CDR3, as DNA: TGCAGTGCTAGTCCATTTGGAGCGGGAGGTTCCTACGAGCAGTACTTC. Translated, it gives CSASPFGAGGSYEQYF.

This chain connects TRBV10-3 to TRBJ1-3; no clear D. The CDR3 totals 13 residues. Germline V gives CDR1 ENHRY, CDR2 SYGVKD. With 6 bases removed from V and 2 bases from J, the gap between germline ends came to 8 bases. This CDR3 reads CAIRDSTGNTIYF. Written as DNA, the CDR3 is TGTGCCATCAGGGACTCTACTGGAAACACCATATATTTT.

This clone has a handful of counts. The chain uses TRBV5-1 and TRBJ2-7; 7 bases map to TRBD2. CDR3 length: 14 residues. Germline CDR1 is SGHRS and CDR2 is YFSETQ. V lost 4 bases to trimming and J lost 2 bases; unmatched junction nucleotides: 6. The CDR3 DNA follows: TGCGCCAGCAGCGTCGGGCTAGCGGCCTACGAGCAGTACTTC. This gives the protein CASSVGLAAYEQYF.

V is TRBV10-3 and J is TRBJ2-1; 12 positions match TRBD2. Unmatched junction bases numbered 8, after V lost 7 bases and J lost 10 bases. Looked up from germline, CDR1 is ENHRY and CDR2 is SYGVKD. The CDR3 is 14 residues long. CDR3: CAINPGLAGTEQFF. CDR3 nucleotides: TGTGCCATCAACCCTGGACTAGCGGGGACCGAGCAGTTCTTC.

This rearrangement joins TRBV19 to TRBJ2-6; D gene unclear. The CDR3 has 15 residues. V lost 7 bases to trimming and J lost 0 bases, with 10 bases between them. CDR1 and CDR2 (germline): LNHDA, SQIVND (reference sequence). The CDR3 nucleotides are TGTGCCAGTACCCATTCGGTCTCTGGGGCCAACGTCCTGACTTTC. This gives the protein CASTHSVSGANVLTF. The full variable domain, its missing parts supplied by reference TRBV19 and TRBJ2-6, is DGGITQSPKYLFRKEGQNVTLSCEQNLNHDAMYWYRQDPGQGLRLIYYSQIVNDFQKGDIAEGYSVSREKKESFPLTVTSAQKNPTAFYLCASTHSVSGANVLTFGAGSRLTVL.

The genes are TRBV9 and TRBJ2-7, with D possibly being TRBD1 (6 bases). With 0 bases removed from V and 2 bases from J, the gap between germline ends came to 9 bases. The CDR3 runs to 14 residues. Per germline, CDR1 SGDLS and CDR2 YYNGEE. The CDR3 spells CASSVGQVPYEQYF. The DNA of the CDR3 is TGTGCCAGCAGCGTAGGACAGGTCCCCTACGAGCAGTACTTC.

In this sample, this clone turned up a few times. The chain combines TRBV11-2 with TRBJ1-2, with D tentatively TRBD1 (5 bases). V gave up 5 bases and J gave up 6 bases, with 16 bases separating them. This CDR3 spans 14 amino acids. Germline loops: CDR1 SGHAT, CDR2 FQNNGV. Written as DNA, the CDR3 is TGTGCCAGCAGCCAAGGGACGGGGGGAAATGGCTACACCTTC. This gives the protein CASSQGTGGNGYTF.

The chain couples TRBV19 to TRBJ1-4; 8 bases line up with TRBD1. The CDR3 spans 15 residues. Looked up from germline, CDR1 is LNHDA and CDR2 is SQIVND (reference sequence). The junction had 3 bases not matched to a gene; V was cut back by 6 bases and J by 0 bases. The CDR3 nucleotides read TGTGCCAGTAGGGGACAGGCCGCAACTAATGAAAAACTGTTTTTT. Encoded protein: CASRGQAATNEKLFF.